A single sample is the source of the 24 T cell receptor beta chains below, sequenced in a study of T cell responses to AZD1222 COVID-19 vaccine. The assay was immunoSEQ multiplex PCR, and TCRdb's table has in-frame clones only and misses some. The table has about 120,000 clones, about 83% seen once; the top ten hold 9% to 15%. The sample consisted of peripheral blood, taken on day 0 of AZD1222 vaccination. These receptors came from an adult in good health.

The rearrangement uses TRBV7-8 and TRBJ1-1, with 7 positions matching TRBD1. CDR1 is SGHVS and CDR2 is FQNEAQ in the germline V gene. V was pared by 3 bases and J by 4 bases, with 2 bases of the junction left unmatched. This CDR3 spans 13 amino acids. CDR3 sequence: CASSFYRGTEAFF. Here the CDR3 DNA reads TGTGCCAGCAGCTTCTACAGGGGCACTGAAGCTTTCTTT.

The chain employs TRBV6-1 and TRBJ2-7; D is uncertain. The CDR3 totals 15 residues. The V gene's germline CDR1 is MNHNS and CDR2 SASEGT. V lost 0 bases, J lost 4 bases, and 13 bases lay in between. CDR3 region: CASSEASGGVYEQYF. The DNA of the CDR3 is TGTGCCAGCAGTGAAGCGTCAGGTGGGGTTTACGAGCAGTACTTC.

The chain combines TRBV5-6 with TRBJ2-7, with no clear D. Germline loops: CDR1 SGHDT, CDR2 YYEEEE. The CDR3 length is 15 residues. Trimming cost V 2 bases and J 0 bases, with 12 bases left between them. The CDR3 region has the DNA TGTGCCAGCAGCTTCGAACGGCTCCTCTCCTACGAGCAGTACTTC. Its translation: CASSFERLLSYEQYF.

V is TRBV7-8 and J is TRBJ2-5, with TRBD2 matching over 7 bases. Germline loops: CDR1 SGHVS, CDR2 FQNEAQ. V shed 1 base, J shed 3 bases, and the junction held 5 bases outside the gene matches. The CDR3 is 15 residues long. CDR3: CASSLGGGRKETQYF. The CDR3 bases are TGTGCCAGCAGCTTAGGGGGGGGACGGAAAGAGACCCAGTACTTC.

The chain links TRBV27 to TRBJ1-2, with unresolved D. This CDR3 is built from 11 residues. Germline V gives CDR1 MNHEY, CDR2 SMNVEV (reference sequence). Trimming shortened V by 6 bases and J by 4 bases, and 6 bases separated the two germline ends. CDR3 protein: CASSISYGYTF. CDR3 DNA sequence: TGTGCCAGCAGCATTAGCTATGGCTACACCTTC.

This sequence joins TRBV7-8 and TRBJ2-5; D not resolved. The CDR3 runs to 13 residues. V was trimmed by 2 bases and J by 1 base, leaving 5 bases between them. CDR1 SGHVS and CDR2 FQNEAQ come from the germline V gene. The CDR3 is CASSLTVQETQYF. CDR3 coding DNA: TGTGCCAGCAGCTTAACAGTCCAAGAGACCCAGTACTTC.

This clone has a single count. The chain uses TRBV19 and TRBJ2-7; 8 nucleotides agree with TRBD2. There are 15 residues in the CDR3. Germline V lookup: CDR1 LNHDA, CDR2 SQIVND (reference sequence). The ends lost 0 bases at V and 4 bases at J; junction bases unmatched: 5. The CDR3 region has the DNA TGTGCCAGTAGTATAGAGACGGGACTAGTTTACGAGCAGTACTTC. It specifies CASSIETGLVYEQYF.

The chain couples TRBV5-1 to TRBJ1-1; possible D gene TRBD1, 6 bases. CDR1 SGHRS and CDR2 YFSETQ come from the germline V gene. The CDR3 contains 12 residues. Trimming took 6 bases from V and 7 from J, leaving 13 bases between them. The CDR3 loop is CASTDTGFEAFF. The CDR3 DNA sequence: TGCGCCAGCACGGACACAGGGTTTGAAGCTTTCTTT.

The rearrangement joins TRBV6-2 or TRBV6-3 to TRBJ2-5, with unresolved D. V was pared by 2 bases and J by 5 bases, with 12 bases between. This CDR3 comprises 14 residues. In germline, CDR1 is MNHEY, CDR2 SVGEGT. The CDR3 bases are TGTGCCAGCAGTTACCGGGTAGTTGGGGAGACCCAGTACTTC. Its translation is CASSYRVVGETQYF.

V is TRBV7-9 and J is TRBJ1-5; D perhaps matches TRBD1 (5 bases). CDR3 length equals 15 residues. Germline lookup yields CDR1 SEHNR and CDR2 FQNEAQ (reference sequence). The ends were cut back, 1 base at V and 3 bases at J, with 10 bases in the middle. In DNA, the CDR3 is TGTGCCAGCAGCTTAGGGTGGGGGGACAATCAGCCCCAGCATTTT. It codes for CASSLGWGDNQPQHF.

The chain combines TRBV30 with TRBJ2-1, with 7 bases that match TRBD2. The germline V gene encodes CDR1 GTSNPN and CDR2 SVGIG (reference sequence). The CDR3 consists of 11 residues. V lost 0 bases, J lost 14 bases, and 4 bases stayed unmatched. The CDR3 loop is CAWSVLALKFF. DNA for the CDR3: TGTGCCTGGAGTGTACTAGCGCTCAAGTTCTTC.

CDR3 loop: CASSLAPFYEQYF. The DNA for the CDR3 is TGTGCCAGCAGTTTAGCCCCATTCTACGAGCAGTACTTC. The chain carries TRBV12-3 or TRBV12-4 and TRBJ2-7; no clear D gene. Trimming took off 0 bases at V and 3 bases at J, with 6 bases between the two ends. The CDR3 runs 13 residues.

The chain has TRBV19 and TRBJ2-5; 7 nucleotides align to TRBD2. The CDR3 has 16 residues. Unmatched junction bases numbered 13, after V lost 4 bases and J lost 5 bases. CDR1 LNHDA and CDR2 SQIVND come from the germline V gene (reference sequence). CDR3 nucleotides: TGTGCCAGTAGTACACGCGGACTAGGGCCTTCTGAGACCCAGTACTTC. This encodes CASSTRGLGPSETQYF.

The chain links TRBV28 to TRBJ1-1; D remains unclear. Per germline, CDR1 MDHEN and CDR2 SYDVKM. The CDR3 has 15 residues. The germline V and J ends were trimmed by 4 bases and 0 bases, with 12 bases remaining between them. In DNA, the CDR3 is TGTGCCAGCAGTTCAGCGCGGAGGATGAACACTGAAGCTTTCTTT. Its protein product is CASSSARRMNTEAFF. The full variable domain, in which reference TRBV28 and TRBJ1-1 provide the parts outside the CDR3, is DVKVTQSSRYLVKRTGEKVFLECVQDMDHENMFWYRQDPGLGLRLIYFSYDVKMKEKGDIPEGYSVSREKKERFSLILESASTNQTSMYLCASSSARRMNTEAFFGQGTRLTVV.

The rearrangement joins TRBV5-6 to TRBJ1-4; D is perhaps TRBD1 (6 bases). Germline loops: CDR1 SGHDT, CDR2 YYEEEE. The germline V and J ends were trimmed by 1 base and 3 bases, with 13 bases remaining between them. The CDR3 is made up of 16 amino acids. The CDR3 nucleotides are TGTGCCAGCAGCTTGTGGGGGGCTGGGGCTAATGAAAAACTGTTTTTT. Protein sequence: CASSLWGAGANEKLFF.

CDR3 sequence reads: CASSHRDRYQETQYF. DNA of the CDR3: TGTGCCAGCAGTCACCGGGACAGATACCAAGAGACCCAGTACTTC. The chain recombines TRBV6-5 with TRBJ2-5; 7 positions match TRBD1. J was trimmed by 0 bases and V by 5 bases; bases with no gene match: 6. The germline V gene encodes CDR1 MNHEY and CDR2 SVGAGI. This CDR3 has 15 residues.

The DNA for the CDR3 is TGTGCCAGCAGCTTATCAACGCCGGGCGGGAGCAGCAATGAGCAGTTCTTC. Amino acids: CASSLSTPGGSSNEQFF. This chain joins TRBV11-3 and TRBJ2-1; the match to TRBD2 covers 7 bases. J lost 6 bases, V lost 2 bases, and 13 bases had no gene match. Germline V gene lookup returns CDR1 SGHNT and CDR2 YENEEA. The CDR3 loop spans 17 amino acids. The whole variable domain, remainder taken from reference TRBV11-3 and TRBJ2-1, is EAGVVQSPRYKIIEKKQPVAFWCNPISGHNTLYWYLQNLGQGPELLIRYENEEAVDDSQLPKDRFSAERLKGVDSTLKIQPAELGDSAVYLCASSLSTPGGSSNEQFFGPGTRLTVL.

The V and J genes are TRBV7-3 and TRBJ2-5, with D possibly called TRBD1 or TRBD2 (5 bases each). The V end lost 6 bases, the J end lost 2 bases, and 10 bases lay between the germline ends. Germline V gene lookup returns CDR1 SGHTA and CDR2 FQGTGA. The CDR3 covers 13 residues. CDR3 residues: CASSRDGQETQYF. DNA for the CDR3: TGTGCCAGCAGTCGGGACGGGCAAGAGACCCAGTACTTC.

The chain is built from TRBV5-6 and TRBJ1-1; 7 nucleotides align to TRBD1. The germline V gene encodes CDR1 SGHDT and CDR2 YYEEEE. Losses at the gene ends were 4 bases for V and 10 bases for J; bases not matched to a gene: 13. The CDR3 runs to 14 residues. The CDR3 DNA reads TGTGCCAGCAGCCACACGGACAGGCCCTGGACAGCTTTCTTT. This gives the protein CASSHTDRPWTAFF.

The rearrangement links TRBV14 to TRBJ2-1; possibly TRBD2 for D (6 bases). Germline assignment: CDR1 SGHDN and CDR2 FVKESK. V was trimmed by 0 bases and J by 5 bases, leaving 17 bases between them. The CDR3 is made up of 17 amino acids. The CDR3 sequence is CASSQENLAVPDNEQFF. The CDR3 coding sequence is TGTGCCAGCAGCCAAGAAAACTTAGCGGTACCCGACAATGAGCAGTTCTTC.

The chain employs TRBV19 and TRBJ1-5, with D perhaps matching TRBD1 (5 bases). CDR3 length: 17 residues. V was trimmed by 1 base and J by 2 bases, leaving 15 bases between them. Per the germline V gene, CDR1 is LNHDA and CDR2 is SQIVND (reference sequence). The CDR3 region is CASSIGRAVVGNQPQHF. CDR3 DNA sequence: TGTGCCAGTAGTATAGGCAGGGCAGTAGTCGGCAATCAGCCCCAGCATTTT.

This sequence joins TRBV15 and TRBJ1-6, with D unresolved. CDR1 is LNHNV and CDR2 is YYDKDF in the germline V gene (reference sequence). The germline V and J ends were trimmed by 8 bases and 9 bases, with 14 bases remaining between them. The CDR3 spans 13 residues. CDR3 in amino acids: CATGRTVGSPLHF. DNA of the CDR3: TGTGCCACCGGAAGGACGGTTGGTTCACCCCTCCACTTT. Using reference TRBV15 and TRBJ1-6 for the parts outside the CDR3, the full variable domain is DAMVIQNPRYQVTQFGKPVTLSCSQTLNHNVMYWYQQKSSQAPKLLFHYYDKDFNNEADTPDNFQSRRPNTSFCFLDIRSPGLGDTAMYLCATGRTVGSPLHFGNGTRLTVT.

The V gene is TRBV29-1, the J gene TRBJ2-1; 13 nucleotides agree with TRBD2. The CDR3 has 14 residues. V lost 6 bases to trimming and J lost 8 bases; unmatched junction nucleotides: 7. Germline CDR1 SQVTM, CDR2 ANQGSEA. The CDR3 region is CSVTLAGGPYEQFF. DNA of the CDR3: TGCAGCGTGACACTAGCGGGAGGGCCGTATGAGCAGTTCTTC.

This sequence joins TRBV28 and TRBJ1-2; TRBD1 matches 11 bases. This CDR3 has 14 amino acids. CDR1 is MDHEN and CDR2 is SYDVKM in the germline V gene. The trim removed 8 bases at V and 4 bases at J, leaving 6 bases unmatched. The CDR3, as DNA: TGTGCCAGCTCCGGGACAGGGGGGCCCTATGGCTACACCTTC. Protein product: CASSGTGGPYGYTF.